The clone carrying this T cell receptor (beta chain) has a count of ten or more. Its specificity is unknown. V was clipped by 0 bases and J by 1 base, with 13 bases between them. CDR1 is SGHRS, CDR2 YFSETQ, per germline. The CDR3 spans 16 residues. Investigators amplified TCR beta CDR3 regions from RNA transcripts. An opening RT-PCR round employed HTBI primers and preceded a second-round multiplex PCR. Each CDR3 protein is one row after TCRdb ran MiXCR on the multiplex PCR reads. The sample carries roughly 1.1 million distinct CDR3 sequences, 36% recorded once. Orbital computed tomography and thyroid ultrasound, along with TRAb, serum thyroxine and clinical symptoms, underpinned diagnosis. This entry comes from a study of Graves' ophthalmopathy and Graves' hyperthyroidism. Regarding the study as a whole: The model reached around 70% sensitivity and roughly 72% specificity for predicting ophthalmopathy progression. Blood also harbored most expanded thyroid clonotypes above 0.001 frequency.

The sequence came from an adult man with Graves' hyperthyroidism. The sequenced material came from peripheral blood or thyroid tissue (not recorded which). V usage is TRBV5-1 and J usage is TRBJ1-1; no clear D. In DNA form, the CDR3 reads TGCGCCAGCAGCTTGGACAGACTATTCCCGAACACTGAAGCTTTCTTT. Protein sequence: CASSLDRLFPNTEAFF.